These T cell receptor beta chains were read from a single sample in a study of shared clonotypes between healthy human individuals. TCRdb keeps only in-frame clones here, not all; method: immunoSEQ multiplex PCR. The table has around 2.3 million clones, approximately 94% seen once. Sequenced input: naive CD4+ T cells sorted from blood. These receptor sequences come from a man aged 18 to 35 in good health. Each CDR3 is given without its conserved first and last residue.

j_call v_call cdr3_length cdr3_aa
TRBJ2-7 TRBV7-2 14 ASSLDPGTATYEQY
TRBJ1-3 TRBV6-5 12 ASSRTGSGNTIY
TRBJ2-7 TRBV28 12 ASSFLAGSYEQY
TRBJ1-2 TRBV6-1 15 ASSEAGAGAGPYGYT
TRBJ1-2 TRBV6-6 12 ASSYRPGREGYT
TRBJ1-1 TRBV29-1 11 SVVRQLNTEAF
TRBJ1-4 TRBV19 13 ASSTYREANEKLF
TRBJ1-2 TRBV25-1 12 ASSGTGGWSGYT
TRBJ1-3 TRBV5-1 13 ASSLGTVTGNTIY
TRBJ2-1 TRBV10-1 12 ASSGGTGNYEQF
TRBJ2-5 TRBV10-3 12 AISVVQGGQTQY
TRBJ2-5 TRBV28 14 ASSFRLTSRQETQY
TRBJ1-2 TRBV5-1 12 ASSFGQGDYGYT
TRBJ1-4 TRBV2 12 ASSGRSTNEKLF
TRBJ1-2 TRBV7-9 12 ASSLVDATRRDT
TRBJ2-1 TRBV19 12 ASSLNGVGNEQF
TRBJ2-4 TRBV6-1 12 ASSGHGTLNIQY
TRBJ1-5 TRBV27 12 ASSQGIANQPQH